This T cell receptor (beta chain) was profiled in a study of human T cells and chemical hapten exposure. The time point was: patch test 3, about 24 weeks after DPC sensitization. Specified treatment: therapeutic diphenylcyclopropenone sensitization with weekly scalp DPC. TCRdb used MiXCR to reprocess the RACE reads, holding one entry per CDR3 protein. The top ten hold 2% to 3% of the sample, which has 180,000 or so distinct CDR3 sequences, more than 20% seen once. V was trimmed by 3 bases and J by 7 bases, leaving 19 bases between them. Germline V gives CDR1 SGDLS, CDR2 YYNGEE. The CDR3 has 15 residues.

This TCR came from a woman aged 40 to 50 with alopecia areata. Some clones in this sample may be carry-over from other donors' samples. The rearrangement links TRBV9 to TRBJ1-1, with D possibly TRBD1 on 5 matching bases. The source was whole blood, collected in connection with sensitization to the hapten diphenylcyclopropenone (DPC). The CDR3 here is CASSAPGTLHGEAFF. The CDR3 region has the DNA TGTGCCAGCAGCGCCCCCGGGACCCTCCACGGTGAAGCTTTCTTT.